This is a list of T cell receptor beta chains from one sample in a study of response to subunit inactivated influenza vaccine. TCRdb re-called the RT-PCR reads through MiXCR, storing one row per CDR3 protein. The data hold 450,000 to 500,000 distinct CDR3 sequences, with approximately 10% observed a single time. Here the sequenced sample was PBMCs from blood, taken roughly 48 days after vaccination. The receptors come from a man in his forties or fifties who received an inactivated influenza vaccine. Each CDR3 is given with its conserved first and last residue. The D gene is left open where the match is weak. Only some rows state a clone size, as once, few, many or a class for expanded clones.

>TRBD2|TRBJ2-2|TRBV28|19|many
TGTGCCAGCAGTTTCCCGACTAGCGGGGCCACTACGAACACCGGGGAGCTGTTTTTT
CASSFPTSGATTNTGELFF
>NA|TRBJ2-3|TRBV7-2|13|few
TGTGCCAGCAGCTCGGACCCCCAATATACGCAGTATTTT
CASSSDPQYTQYF
>NA|TRBJ1-2|TRBV29-1|14|many
TGCAGCGTTGAACTCTTTGACAGACCCTATGGCTACACCTTC
CSVELFDRPYGYTF
>TRBD2|TRBJ2-1|TRBV7-9|17|NA
TGTGCCAGCAGCGTAGGGAGCGGGGGGGCCTCCGACAATGAGCAGTTCTTC
CASSVGSGGASDNEQFF
>NA|TRBJ1-5|TRBV20-1|15|few
TGCAGTGCTAGTTCACCGGGACCCACGGGGAAGCCCCAGCATTTT
CSASSPGPTGKPQHF
>NA|TRBJ2-3|TRBV12-5|14|NA
TGTGCTAGCAAAGAGCGGCCTAGCACAGATACGCAGTATTTT
CASKERPSTDTQYF
>NA|TRBJ2-5|TRBV7-2|13|few
TGTGCCAGCAGCTTAGTGCATCAAGAGACCCAGTACTTC
CASSLVHQETQYF
>TRBD1|TRBJ1-1|TRBV10-3|14|NA
TGTGCCATCAGCATGACAGGGTCGGACACTGAAGCTTTCTTT
CAISMTGSDTEAFF
>NA|TRBJ1-4|TRBV4-2|16|NA
TGTGCCAGCAGCCAGGACTGGACAGCTGTTAATGAAAAACTGTTTTTT
CASSQDWTAVNEKLFF
>NA|TRBJ2-6|TRBV20-1|16|NA
TGCAGTGCTAGAGATCGGGAGAACTCTGGGGCCAACGTCCTGACTTTC
CSARDRENSGANVLTF
>TRBD1|TRBJ2-1|TRBV29-1|14|NA
TGCAGCGTTGTGGAGACAGGGGTTTACAGTGAGCAGTTCTTC
CSVVETGVYSEQFF
>NA|TRBJ2-1|TRBV5-1|14|many
TGCGCCAGCAGCGCGGGGCCCTCCTACAATGAGCAGTTCTTC
CASSAGPSYNEQFF
>NA|TRBJ2-3|TRBV5-4|14|few
TGTGCCAGCAGCCCGACAGGCGACACAGATACGCAGTATTTT
CASSPTGDTDTQYF
>NA|TRBJ1-5|TRBV27|15|few
TGTGCCAGCACTCCCGTGGGGGGCCGGAATCAGCCCCAGCATTTT
CASTPVGGRNQPQHF
>NA|TRBJ2-1|TRBV12-3/TRBV12-4|15|many
TGTGCCAGCAGTTTAGGGGGTCTGTGGTACAATGAGCAGTTCTTC
CASSLGGLWYNEQFF
>NA|TRBJ2-7|TRBV2|11|NA
TGTGCCAGCAGTAAGATTTACGAGCAGTACTTC
CASSKIYEQYF
>NA|TRBJ2-7|TRBV15|13|few
TGTGCCACCAGCAGGACGATTCCTTACGAGCAGTACTTC
CATSRTIPYEQYF
>TRBD1|TRBJ2-1|TRBV6-5|14|few
TGTGCCAGCAGTTACTCCGGGACAGGGTATGAGCAGTTCTTC
CASSYSGTGYEQFF
>TRBD2|TRBJ2-2|TRBV20-1|20|many
TGCAGTGCCCTCTATAAGCCCCCGGGACTAGCGGGGGATAACACCGGGGAGCTGTTTTTT
CSALYKPPGLAGDNTGELFF
>NA|TRBJ1-2|TRBV2|12|NA
TGTGCCAGCAGGGGACAAGACTATGGCTACACCTTC
CASRGQDYGYTF
>TRBD2|TRBJ2-1|TRBV11-2|17|NA
TGTGCCAGCAGCTTGGGACTAGCGGGGGCCAGCTACAATGAGCAGTTCTTC
CASSLGLAGASYNEQFF
>NA|TRBJ1-3|TRBV29-1|12|many
TGCAGCGTCCTAATCTCTGGAAACACCATATATTTT
CSVLISGNTIYF
>NA|TRBJ2-3|TRBV4-2|14|few
TGTGCCAGCAGCCAAGATGGATGGACAGATACGCAGTATTTT
CASSQDGWTDTQYF
>NA|TRBJ2-1|TRBV29-1|14|many
TGCAGCGCTCCAACAGGGTACAGTAGCAATGAGCAGTTCTTC
CSAPTGYSSNEQFF
>NA|TRBJ1-3|TRBV5-1|16|few
TGCGCCAGCAGCTTGCCAGGGGAAGGCGCTGGAAACACCATATATTTT
CASSLPGEGAGNTIYF
>TRBD2|TRBJ2-1|TRBV4-2|15|NA
TGTGCCAGCAGTCGGACTAGCGGGATGGACAATGAGCAGTTCTTC
CASSRTSGMDNEQFF
>TRBD1|TRBJ2-7|TRBV5-1|15|many
TGCGCCAGCAGCTTGGCAAGGACAGGGGCCTACGAGCAGTACTTC
CASSLARTGAYEQYF
>NA|TRBJ1-1|TRBV20-1|12|NA
TGCAGTGCCCCGGACTTGAACACTGAAGCTTTCTTT
CSAPDLNTEAFF
>NA|TRBJ2-3|TRBV7-2|15|NA
TGTGCCAGCAGCTTAGAACAGGGGAGGTGGGATACGCAGTATTTT
CASSLEQGRWDTQYF
>TRBD2|TRBJ2-5|TRBV6-1|16|NA
TGTGCCAGCACCGGACTAGCGGGAGGGCCTAGGGAGACCCAGTACTTC
CASTGLAGGPRETQYF
>TRBD1|TRBJ2-7|TRBV4-3|15|few
TGCGCCAGCAGCTACGGGACAGGGGGCGGTTACGAGCAGTACTTC
CASSYGTGGGYEQYF
>NA|TRBJ1-1|TRBV27|16|many
TGTGCCAGCAGTTTATCGTTTCCAGGGTGGACCACTGAAGCTTTCTTT
CASSLSFPGWTTEAFF
>NA|TRBJ1-3|TRBV15|14|once
TGTGCCACCAGCTTCGACAGCTCTGGAAACACCATATATTTT
CATSFDSSGNTIYF
>NA|TRBJ2-7|TRBV11-2|17|few
TGTGCCAGCAGCTCGGTTGGGGGACGTCAGAGCTCCTACGAGCAGTACTTC
CASSSVGGRQSSYEQYF
>NA|TRBJ2-1|TRBV5-1|15|few
TGCGCCAGCAGCCAGGGGACATGGGGATGGAATGAGCAGTTCTTC
CASSQGTWGWNEQFF
>NA|TRBJ1-2|TRBV5-1|13|NA
TGCGCCAGCAGCTTCGGGGTGATCTATGGCTACACCTTC
CASSFGVIYGYTF
>TRBD1|TRBJ2-7|TRBV5-1|19|many
TGCGCCAGCAGCCCAGGATTTCCGGGACAGGGGTACGCGGGCTACGAGCAGTACTTC
CASSPGFPGQGYAGYEQYF
>NA|TRBJ2-1|TRBV24-1|14|NA
TGTGCCACCAGGTCTCTAGGCGAGGGGAATGAGCAGTTCTTC
CATRSLGEGNEQFF
>TRBD2|TRBJ2-5|TRBV10-3|16|NA
TGTGCCATCAGTGAGTCAGCTAGCGGGCCGCAAGAGACCCAGTACTTC
CAISESASGPQETQYF
>TRBD1|TRBJ1-2|TRBV6-1|14|many
TGTGCCAGCAGATCAGCGGACAGGGAACATGGCTACACCTTC
CASRSADREHGYTF
>TRBD1|TRBJ2-5|TRBV5-6|15|many
TGTGCCAGCACTTCGCAGGACAGGGAAGAAGAGACCCAGTACTTC
CASTSQDREEETQYF
>TRBD1|TRBJ2-3|TRBV7-2|17|NA
TGTGCCAGCAGCTTAGGCCCCGGGACAGGGCGCACAGATACGCAGTATTTT
CASSLGPGTGRTDTQYF
>TRBD1|TRBJ1-1|TRBV5-1|13|many
TGCGCCAGCAGCTTATTAGACAGGGGTGAAGCTTTCTTT
CASSLLDRGEAFF
>NA|TRBJ2-1|TRBV7-3|15|many
TGTGCCAGCAGCTCCACCGGGACGGACTACAATGAGCAGTTCTTC
CASSSTGTDYNEQFF
>TRBD1|TRBJ2-5|TRBV20-1|12|few
TGCAGTGCTAGAGGACAGGGTGAGACCCAGTACTTC
CSARGQGETQYF
>TRBD1|TRBJ2-7|TRBV10-3|13|few
TGTGCCATTACAACCGGGACAGGGGGAAGGCAATACTTC
CAITTGTGGRQYF
>NA|TRBJ2-1|TRBV6-2/TRBV6-3|15|NA
TGTGCCAGCAGTTACTCGCTTGACTACCGTGGTGAGCAGTTCTTC
CASSYSLDYRGEQFF
>NA|TRBJ1-1|TRBV29-1|15|NA
TGCAGCGCCGGAGGGGGTGGACGATTGAACACTGAAGCTTTCTTT
CSAGGGGRLNTEAFF
>TRBD2|TRBJ2-7|TRBV20-1|15|few
TGCAGTGCTGGGGGGCCTAGCGGGAGACGAGGGGAGCAGTACTTC
CSAGGPSGRRGEQYF
>NA|TRBJ1-6|TRBV11-2|18|many
TGTGCCAGCCGGCGCGGCGGCCGGGCAGCGAACTATAATTCACCCCTCCACTTT
CASRRGGRAANYNSPLHF
>TRBD1|TRBJ2-2|TRBV6-5|16|many
TGTGCCAGCAGTTACCCTGGACAGGGGGACACCGGGGAGCTGTTTTTT
CASSYPGQGDTGELFF
>NA|TRBJ2-7|TRBV20-1|13|many
TGCAGTGCTAGACGGACCGATTATCACGAGCAGTACTTC
CSARRTDYHEQYF
>NA|TRBJ2-7|TRBV11-1|16|few
TGTGCCAGCAGCTCGCAGGGGAGAGGAGGTTCCTACGAGCAGTACTTC
CASSSQGRGGSYEQYF
>TRBD1|TRBJ2-5|TRBV6-2/TRBV6-3|14|NA
TGTGCCAGCAGTCAGAGGACAGGGGAAGAGACCCAGTACTTC
CASSQRTGEETQYF
>NA|TRBJ2-6|TRBV29-1|14|NA
TGCAGCGTTGAAGGGGGCGCTGGGGCCAACGTCCTGACTTTC
CSVEGGAGANVLTF
>TRBD1|TRBJ2-2|TRBV11-3|15|NA
TGTGCCAGCAGCTCCTCCGTTACAGGGGCCGGGGAGCTGTTTTTT
CASSSSVTGAGELFF